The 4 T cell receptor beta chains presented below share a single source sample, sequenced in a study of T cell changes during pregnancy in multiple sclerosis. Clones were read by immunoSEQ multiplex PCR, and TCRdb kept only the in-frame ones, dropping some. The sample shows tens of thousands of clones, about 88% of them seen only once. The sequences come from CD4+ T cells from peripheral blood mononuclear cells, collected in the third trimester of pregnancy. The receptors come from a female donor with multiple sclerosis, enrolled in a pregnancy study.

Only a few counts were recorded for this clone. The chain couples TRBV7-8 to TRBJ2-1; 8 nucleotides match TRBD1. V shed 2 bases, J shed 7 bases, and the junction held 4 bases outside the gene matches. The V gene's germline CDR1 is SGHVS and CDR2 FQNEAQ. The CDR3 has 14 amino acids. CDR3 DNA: TGTGCCAGCAGCTTAAGGACAGGGCTGAATGAGCAGTTCTTC. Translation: CASSLRTGLNEQFF.

The CDR3 bases are TGTGCCAGCAGCTTGGGCCTAGCTGCCTACGAGCAGTACTTC. Translating gives CASSLGLAAYEQYF. This rearrangement joins TRBV7-8 to TRBJ2-7; TRBD2 is a possible D gene (5 bases). From germline, CDR1 is SGHVS and CDR2 FQNEAQ. The CDR3 loop spans 14 amino acids. Between the trimmed V and J ends, which lost 3 bases and 2 bases, there was a span of 11 bases.

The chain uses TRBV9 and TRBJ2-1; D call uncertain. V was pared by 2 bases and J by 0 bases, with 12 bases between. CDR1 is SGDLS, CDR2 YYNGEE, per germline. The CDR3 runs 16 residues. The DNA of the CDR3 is TGTGCCAGCAGCGTCACCTCGTCCAGCTCCTACAATGAGCAGTTCTTC. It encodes CASSVTSSSSYNEQFF.

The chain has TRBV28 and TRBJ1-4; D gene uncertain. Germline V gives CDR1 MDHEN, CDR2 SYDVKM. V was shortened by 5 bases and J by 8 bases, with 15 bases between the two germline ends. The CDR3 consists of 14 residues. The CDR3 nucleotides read TGTGCCAGCAGTGACTCCGGTGGTGGGGAAAAACTGTTTTTT. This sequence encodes CASSDSGGGEKLFF.